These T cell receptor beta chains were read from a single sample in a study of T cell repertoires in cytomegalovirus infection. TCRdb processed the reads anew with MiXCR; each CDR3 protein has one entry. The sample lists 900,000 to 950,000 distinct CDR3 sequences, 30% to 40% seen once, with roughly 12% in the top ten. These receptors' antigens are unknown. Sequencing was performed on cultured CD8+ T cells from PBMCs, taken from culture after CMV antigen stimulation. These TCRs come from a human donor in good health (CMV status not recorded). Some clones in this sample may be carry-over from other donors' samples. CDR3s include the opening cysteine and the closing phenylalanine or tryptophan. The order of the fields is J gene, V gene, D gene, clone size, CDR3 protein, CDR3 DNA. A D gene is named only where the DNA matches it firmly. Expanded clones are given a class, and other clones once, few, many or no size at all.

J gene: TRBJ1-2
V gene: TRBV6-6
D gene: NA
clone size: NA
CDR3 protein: CASSYSDSGTAEDYGYTF
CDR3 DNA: TGTGCCAGCAGTTACTCCGATTCCGGGACCGCCGAGGACTATGGCTACACCTTC

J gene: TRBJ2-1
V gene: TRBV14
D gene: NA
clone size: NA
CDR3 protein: CASSPSGSEQFF
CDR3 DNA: TGTGCCAGCAGCCCCAGCGGTAGTGAGCAGTTCTTC

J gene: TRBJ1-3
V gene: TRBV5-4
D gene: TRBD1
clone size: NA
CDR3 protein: CASSRLTGTGNTIYF
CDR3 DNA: TGTGCCAGCAGCCGATTGACAGGGACTGGAAACACCATATATTTT

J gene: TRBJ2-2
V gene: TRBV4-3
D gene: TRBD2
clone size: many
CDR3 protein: CASSQGGGDGGELFF
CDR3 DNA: TGCGCCAGCAGCCAAGGGGGGGGGGATGGCGGGGAGCTGTTTTTT

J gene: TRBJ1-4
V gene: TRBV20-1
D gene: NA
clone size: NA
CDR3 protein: CSARDEGGKLFF
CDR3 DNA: TGCAGTGCTAGAGATGAGGGAGGAAAACTGTTTTTT

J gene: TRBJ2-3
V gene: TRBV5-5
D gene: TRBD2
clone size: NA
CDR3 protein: CASILAGGFGDTQYF
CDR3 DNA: TGTGCCAGCATACTAGCGGGGGGGTTTGGCGATACGCAGTATTTT

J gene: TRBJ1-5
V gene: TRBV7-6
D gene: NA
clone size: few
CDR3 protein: CASSLANGQPQHF
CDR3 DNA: TGTGCCAGCAGCTTAGCGAATGGTCAGCCCCAGCATTTT

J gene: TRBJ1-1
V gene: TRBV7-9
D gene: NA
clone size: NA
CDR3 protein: CASSFGGAGIPEAFF
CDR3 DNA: TGTGCCAGCAGCTTCGGGGGGGCCGGGATCCCTGAAGCTTTCTTT

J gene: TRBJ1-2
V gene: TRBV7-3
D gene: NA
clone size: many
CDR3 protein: CASSQDMDYGYTF
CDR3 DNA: TGTGCCAGCAGCCAGGATATGGACTATGGCTACACCTTC

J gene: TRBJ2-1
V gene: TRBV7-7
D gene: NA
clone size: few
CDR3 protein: CASSLGGSVGNEQFF
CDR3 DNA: TGTGCTAGCAGCTTAGGCGGTAGTGTGGGCAATGAGCAGTTCTTC

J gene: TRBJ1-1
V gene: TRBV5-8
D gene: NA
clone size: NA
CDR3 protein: CASSFPTPTEAFF
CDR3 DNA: TGTGCCAGCAGCTTCCCTACCCCCACTGAAGCTTTCTTT

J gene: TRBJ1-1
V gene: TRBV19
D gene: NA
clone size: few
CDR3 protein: CASNLGLGTEAFF
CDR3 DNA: TGTGCCAGTAACCTGGGCTTGGGGACTGAAGCTTTCTTT

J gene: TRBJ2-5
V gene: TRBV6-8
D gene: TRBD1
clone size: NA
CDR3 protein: CASSPEGAETQYF
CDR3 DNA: TGTGCCAGCAGTCCAGAGGGGGCAGAGACCCAGTACTTC

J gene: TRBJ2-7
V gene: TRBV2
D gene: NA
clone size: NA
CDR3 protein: CASRGTGLYF
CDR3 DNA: TGTGCCAGCAGGGGCACAGGTTTGTACTTC

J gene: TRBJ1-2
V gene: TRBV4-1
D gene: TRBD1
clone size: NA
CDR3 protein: CASSQGQGRNYGYTF
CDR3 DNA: TGCGCCAGCAGCCAGGGACAGGGCCGAAACTATGGCTACACCTTC

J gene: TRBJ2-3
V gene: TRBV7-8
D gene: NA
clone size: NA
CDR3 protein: CASSSWGRGTDTQYF
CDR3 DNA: TGTGCCAGCAGCTCATGGGGCAGGGGAACAGATACGCAGTATTTT

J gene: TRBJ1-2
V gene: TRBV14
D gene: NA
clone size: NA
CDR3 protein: CASSQVSTANYGYTF
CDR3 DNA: TGTGCCAGCAGCCAAGTCTCTACCGCAAACTATGGCTACACCTTC

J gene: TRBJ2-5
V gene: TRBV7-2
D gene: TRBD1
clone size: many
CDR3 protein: CASSFRTGEETQYF
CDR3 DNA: TGTGCCAGCAGCTTCCGGACAGGGGAAGAGACCCAGTACTTC

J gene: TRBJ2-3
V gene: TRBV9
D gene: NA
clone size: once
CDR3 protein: CASSVGGVGDTQYF
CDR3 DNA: TGTGCCAGCAGCGTGGGCGGGGTCGGAGATACGCAGTATTTT

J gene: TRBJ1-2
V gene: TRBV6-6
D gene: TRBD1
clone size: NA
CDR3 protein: CASSYSTGALYGYTF
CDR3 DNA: TGTGCCAGCAGTTACTCAACAGGGGCGTTGTATGGCTACACCTTC

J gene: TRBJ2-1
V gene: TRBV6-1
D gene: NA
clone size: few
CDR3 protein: CASSESAGSNEQFF
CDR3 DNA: TGTGCCAGCAGTGAATCGGCAGGGAGCAATGAGCAGTTCTTC

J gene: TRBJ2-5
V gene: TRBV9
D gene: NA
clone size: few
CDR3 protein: CASSAGDRGETQYF
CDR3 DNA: TGTGCCAGCAGCGCCGGAGATAGGGGAGAGACCCAGTACTTC

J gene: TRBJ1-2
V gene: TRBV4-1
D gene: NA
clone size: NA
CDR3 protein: CASSQVYGAGNYGYTF
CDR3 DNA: TGCGCCAGCAGCCAAGTGTACGGGGCCGGCAACTATGGCTACACCTTC

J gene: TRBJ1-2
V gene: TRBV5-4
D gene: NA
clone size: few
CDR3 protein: CASSPSGGSYGYTF
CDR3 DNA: TGTGCCAGCAGCCCCTCGGGTGGCAGCTATGGCTACACCTTC

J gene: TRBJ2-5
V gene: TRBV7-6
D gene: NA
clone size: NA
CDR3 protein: CASSGGGETQYF
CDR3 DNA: TGTGCTAGCAGCGGAGGGGGAGAGACCCAGTACTTC

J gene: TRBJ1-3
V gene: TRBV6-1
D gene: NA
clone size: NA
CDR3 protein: CAGTSQRNTIYF
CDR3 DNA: TGTGCCGGAACCTCACAGCGAAACACCATATATTTT

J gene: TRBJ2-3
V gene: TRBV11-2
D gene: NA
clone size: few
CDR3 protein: CASSLKNRYTDTQYF
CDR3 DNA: TGTGCCAGCAGCTTAAAGAACAGATACACAGATACGCAGTATTTT

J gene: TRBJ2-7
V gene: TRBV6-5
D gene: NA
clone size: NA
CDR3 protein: CASCYSGSWEQYF
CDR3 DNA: TGTGCCAGCTGTTACTCAGGCAGCTGGGAGCAGTACTTC

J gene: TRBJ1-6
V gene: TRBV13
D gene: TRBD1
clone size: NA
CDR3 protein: CASSRTGDFGSPLHF
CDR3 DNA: TGTGCCAGCAGCCGGACAGGGGATTTCGGTTCACCCCTCCACTTT

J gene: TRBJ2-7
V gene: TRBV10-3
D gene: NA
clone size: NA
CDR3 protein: CAISDRGAYEQYF
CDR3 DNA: TGTGCCATCAGTGACAGGGGGGCCTACGAGCAGTACTTC

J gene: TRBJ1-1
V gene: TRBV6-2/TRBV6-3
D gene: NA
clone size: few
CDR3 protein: CASSYTRFGLVMNTEAFF
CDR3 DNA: TGTGCCAGCAGTTACACCCGGTTCGGTCTAGTCATGAACACTGAAGCTTTCTTT

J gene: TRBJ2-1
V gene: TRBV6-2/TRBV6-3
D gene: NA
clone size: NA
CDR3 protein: CASNIPAGGYAYNEQFF
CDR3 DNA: TGTGCCAGCAATATCCCAGCCGGGGGCTACGCCTACAATGAGCAGTTCTTC

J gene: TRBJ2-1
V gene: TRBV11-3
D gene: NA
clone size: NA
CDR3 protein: CASSEGTAGWNEQFF
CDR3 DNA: TGTGCCAGCAGCGAAGGGACTGCGGGCTGGAATGAGCAGTTCTTC

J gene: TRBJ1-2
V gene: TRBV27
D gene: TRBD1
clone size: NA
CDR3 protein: CASSLGGQFRYGYTF
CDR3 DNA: TGTGCCAGCAGTTTAGGGGGACAGTTTCGCTATGGCTACACCTTC

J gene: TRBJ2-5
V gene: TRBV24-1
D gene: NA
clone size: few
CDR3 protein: CATSDFVQETQYF
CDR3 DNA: TGTGCCACCAGTGATTTTGTTCAAGAGACCCAGTACTTC

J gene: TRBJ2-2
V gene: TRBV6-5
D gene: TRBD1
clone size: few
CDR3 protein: CASSLVVRGNGELFF
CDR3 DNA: TGTGCCAGCAGCCTAGTCGTCAGGGGGAACGGGGAGCTGTTTTTT

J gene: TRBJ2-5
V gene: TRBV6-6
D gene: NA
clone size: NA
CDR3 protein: CVSSYMVQETQYF
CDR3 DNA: TGTGTCAGCAGTTACATGGTACAAGAGACCCAGTACTTC

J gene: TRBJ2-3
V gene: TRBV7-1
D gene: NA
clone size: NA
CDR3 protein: CASSPRALQGFTQYF
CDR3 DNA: TGTGCCAGCAGCCCGAGGGCGCTCCAGGGGTTTACGCAGTATTTT

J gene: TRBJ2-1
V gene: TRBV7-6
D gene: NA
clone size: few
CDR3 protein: CASTPEGVGHEQFF
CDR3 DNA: TGTGCCAGCACTCCCGAAGGGGTTGGGCATGAGCAGTTCTTC

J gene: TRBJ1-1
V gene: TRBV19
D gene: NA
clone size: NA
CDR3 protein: CASTTATEAFF
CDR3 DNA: TGTGCCAGTACGACAGCCACTGAAGCTTTCTTT

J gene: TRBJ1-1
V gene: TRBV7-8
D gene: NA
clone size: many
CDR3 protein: CASSLYGGPDTEAFF
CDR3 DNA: TGTGCCAGCAGCTTATATGGCGGCCCGGACACTGAAGCTTTCTTT